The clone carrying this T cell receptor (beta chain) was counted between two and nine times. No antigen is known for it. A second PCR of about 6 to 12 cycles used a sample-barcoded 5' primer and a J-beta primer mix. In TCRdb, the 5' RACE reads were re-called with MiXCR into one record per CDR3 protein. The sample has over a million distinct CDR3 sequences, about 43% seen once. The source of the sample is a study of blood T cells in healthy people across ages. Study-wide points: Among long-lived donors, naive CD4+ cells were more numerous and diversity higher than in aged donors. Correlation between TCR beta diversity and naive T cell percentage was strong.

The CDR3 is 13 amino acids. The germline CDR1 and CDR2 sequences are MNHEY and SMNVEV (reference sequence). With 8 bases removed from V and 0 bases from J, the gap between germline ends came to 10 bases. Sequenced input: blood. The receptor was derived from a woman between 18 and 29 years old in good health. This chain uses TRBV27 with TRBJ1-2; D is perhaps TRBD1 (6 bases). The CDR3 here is CASRDITNYGYTF. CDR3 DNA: TGTGCCAGCCGGGACATCACTAACTATGGCTACACCTTC.